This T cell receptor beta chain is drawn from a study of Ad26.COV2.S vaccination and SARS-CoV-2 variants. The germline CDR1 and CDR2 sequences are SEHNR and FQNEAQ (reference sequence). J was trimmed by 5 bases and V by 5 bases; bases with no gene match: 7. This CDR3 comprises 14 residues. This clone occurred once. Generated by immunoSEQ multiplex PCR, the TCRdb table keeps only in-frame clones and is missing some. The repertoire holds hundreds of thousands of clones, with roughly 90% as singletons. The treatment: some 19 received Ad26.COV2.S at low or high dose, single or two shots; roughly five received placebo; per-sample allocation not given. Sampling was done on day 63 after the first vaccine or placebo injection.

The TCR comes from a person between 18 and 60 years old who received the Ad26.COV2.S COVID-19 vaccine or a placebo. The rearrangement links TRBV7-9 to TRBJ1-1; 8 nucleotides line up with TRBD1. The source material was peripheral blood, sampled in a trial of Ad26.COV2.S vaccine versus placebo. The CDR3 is CASSPGQGHTEAFF. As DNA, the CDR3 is TGTGCCAGCAGCCCCGGACAGGGTCATACTGAAGCTTTCTTT.